Below, one T cell receptor (beta chain) is given with its context. Antigen specificity is unknown. The DNA is left out, because the CDR3 cannot be placed on it with certainty; the CDR3 is given as TCRdb lists it. This entry belongs to a study of shared clonotypes between healthy human individuals. Repertoires were generated with immunoSEQ multiplex PCR, while TCRdb's copy carries only in-frame clones and drops some. Seen here are about 2 million clones, around 96% observed once, and the top ten hold 0.85% to 1.3%. The CDR3 spans 14 residues, counting both ends. The germline V gene has CDR1 MNHEY and CDR2 SVGAGI. As defined, naive CD8 cells were CD45RO-negative and positively selected for CCR7, with terminally differentiated effector memory CD45RA+ cells excluded. Study-wide results and limits: Clonotypes which were not shared had lower generation probabilities than clonotypes that all four donors shared. The low donor count limited represented genetic and exposure-history diversity.

The sample taken for sequencing was naive CD8+ T cells sorted from blood. This sequence joins TRBV6-5 and TRBJ1-1; the listed D gene, TRBD1, was not tested against the DNA. This receptor was taken from a man between 18 and 35 years old in good health. The CDR3: CASSTSTGRTEAFF.